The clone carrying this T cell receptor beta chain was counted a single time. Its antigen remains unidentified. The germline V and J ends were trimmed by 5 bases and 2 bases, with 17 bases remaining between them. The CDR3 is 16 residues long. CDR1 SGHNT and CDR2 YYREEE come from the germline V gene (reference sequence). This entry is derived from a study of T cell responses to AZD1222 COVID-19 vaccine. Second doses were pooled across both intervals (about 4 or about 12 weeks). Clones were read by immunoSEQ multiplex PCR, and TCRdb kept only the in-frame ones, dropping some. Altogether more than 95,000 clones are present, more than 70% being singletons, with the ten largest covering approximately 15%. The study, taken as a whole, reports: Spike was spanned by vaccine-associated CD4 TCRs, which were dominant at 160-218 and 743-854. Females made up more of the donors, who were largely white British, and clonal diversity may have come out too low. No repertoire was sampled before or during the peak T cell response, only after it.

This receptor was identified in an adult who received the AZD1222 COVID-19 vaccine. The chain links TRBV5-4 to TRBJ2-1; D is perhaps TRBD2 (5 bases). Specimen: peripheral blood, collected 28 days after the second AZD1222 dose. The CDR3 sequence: CASSPRGSGTYNEQFF. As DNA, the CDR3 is TGTGCCAGCAGTCCCCGAGGGTCGGGGACCTACAATGAGCAGTTCTTC.